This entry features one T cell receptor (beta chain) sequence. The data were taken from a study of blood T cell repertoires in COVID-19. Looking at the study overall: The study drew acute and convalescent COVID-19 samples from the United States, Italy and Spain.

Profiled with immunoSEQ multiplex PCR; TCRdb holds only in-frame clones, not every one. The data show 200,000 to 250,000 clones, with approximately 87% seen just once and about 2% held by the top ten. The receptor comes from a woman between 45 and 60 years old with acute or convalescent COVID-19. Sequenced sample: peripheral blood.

Here the CDR3 reads CASSAQGGIYNEQFF. The CDR3 DNA is TGTGCCAGCAGCGCCCAAGGGGGCATATACAATGAGCAGTTCTTC. The J gene is TRBJ2-1, the V gene TRBV2; 7 positions agree with TRBD1. The CDR3 has 15 amino acids. J was trimmed by 4 bases and V by 6 bases; bases with no gene match: 9. Germline CDR1 SNHLY, CDR2 FYNNEI. Full variable domain (missing parts from reference TRBV2 and TRBJ2-1): EPEVTQTPSHQVTQMGQEVILRCVPISNHLYFYWYRQILGQKVEFLVSFYNNEISEKSEIFDDQFSVERPDGSNFTLKIRSTKLEDSAMYFCASSAQGGIYNEQFFGPGTRLTVL.